The rows below give T cell receptor beta chains drawn from one sample of a study of cytomegalovirus exposure and HLA in healthy donors. Sequencing used immunoSEQ multiplex PCR; TCRdb keeps in-frame clones, though not all of them. The sample has approximately 170,000 clones, around 80% seen once; the top ten hold 1.2%. Sequencing was performed on PBMCs. These receptors were obtained from a boy aged 2-15 years in good health and CMV-seronegative. CDR3s include the opening cysteine and the closing phenylalanine or tryptophan. A D gene is named only where the DNA matches it firmly. Size is stated for part of the rows, as once, few or many counts, or as a class when the clone is expanded.

CASSLSLSSGYTF TGTGCCAGCAGTTTATCTCTGTCGTCTGGCTACACCTTC . TRBJ1-2 . TRBV27
CASSNTGEPLHF TGTGCCAGCAGCAACACCGGAGAACCCCTCCACTTT . TRBJ1-6 . TRBV7-9
CASSKDRRAPYDTDTQYF TGTGCCAGTAGTAAGGACAGGCGTGCGCCTTACGACACAGATACGCAGTATTTT TRBD1 TRBJ2-3 . TRBV19
CASSSEGYNNEQFF TGTGCCAGCAGCTCAGAGGGCTACAACAATGAGCAGTTCTTC . TRBJ2-1 . TRBV9
CASSKSSGKDSYEQYF TGTGCCAGCAGTAAATCTAGCGGGAAGGACTCCTACGAGCAGTACTTC TRBD2 TRBJ2-7 . TRBV5-6
CASSYGTASNYGYTF TGTGCCAGCAGTTACGGGACAGCTTCTAACTATGGCTACACCTTC TRBD1 TRBJ1-2 . TRBV6-5
CASSERVRDRGPHTDTQYF TGTGCCAGCAGTGAAAGGGTGCGGGACAGGGGCCCCCACACAGATACGCAGTATTTT TRBD1 TRBJ2-3 . TRBV2
CASGLAPGLAGDVKFF TGTGCTAGTGGTTTGGCCCCAGGACTAGCGGGAGATGTGAAGTTCTTC TRBD2 TRBJ2-1 . TRBV12-5
CASSERQGSNEQFF TGTGCCAGCAGTGAGAGACAGGGGTCCAATGAGCAGTTCTTC TRBD1 TRBJ2-1 . TRBV25-1
CASSLSLSLAGEQYF TGTGCCAGTAGCCTTAGCCTTTCCCTAGCGGGCGAGCAGTACTTC TRBD2 TRBJ2-7 . TRBV19
CASSEPTAPWGEGFGYGYTF TGCGCCAGCAGTGAGCCGACCGCCCCGTGGGGGGAGGGTTTCGGATATGGCTACACCTTC . TRBJ1-2 . TRBV10-1
CASSHLIEDEQFF TGCGCCAGCAGCCATCTTATCGAGGATGAGCAGTTCTTC . TRBJ2-1 . TRBV4-1
CASSLGDREFPKNSQYF TGTGCCAGCAGCTTAGGAGACAGGGAATTTCCCAAAAACAGTCAGTACTTC TRBD1 TRBJ2-4 . TRBV7-9
CASSHGQGYEQYF TGTGCCAGCAGTCACGGACAGGGCTACGAGCAGTACTTC TRBD1 TRBJ2-7 . TRBV2
CASSRRRDTGELFF TGTGCCAGCAGCCGGAGGAGGGACACCGGGGAGCTGTTTTTT . TRBJ2-2 . TRBV9
CASRASGGNEQYF TGTGCCAGTCGGGCTAGCGGGGGCAACGAGCAGTACTTC TRBD2 TRBJ2-7 . TRBV19
CASSEWGHEQFF TGTGCCAGCAGTGAGTGGGGCCATGAGCAGTTCTTC . TRBJ2-1 . TRBV2
CASSAGQGGDGYTF TGTGCCAGCAGTGCAGGACAGGGGGGAGATGGCTACACCTTC TRBD1 TRBJ1-2 . TRBV27
CASSKGLSNQPQHF TGTGCCAGCAGTAAGGGGCTTAGCAATCAGCCCCAGCATTTT . TRBJ1-5 few TRBV6-5
CRRENYGYTF TGCAGGCGTGAGAACTATGGCTACACCTTC . TRBJ1-2 once TRBV20-1
CASSSPGLGNTGELFF TGCGCCAGCAGCTCCCCGGGACTAGGCAACACCGGGGAGCTGTTTTTT TRBD2 TRBJ2-2 . TRBV5-1
CATIPAGSQADTQYF TGCGCCACCATACCGGCGGGTAGCCAGGCAGATACGCAGTATTTT . TRBJ2-3 . TRBV10-2
CASSATDRGLSGELFF TGTGCCAGCAGTGCCACGGACAGGGGACTCTCCGGGGAGCTGTTTTTT TRBD1 TRBJ2-2 . TRBV6-1
CSVPDSGTDTQYF TGCAGCGTACCCGACAGTGGCACAGATACGCAGTATTTT . TRBJ2-3 . TRBV29-1